The text below deals with one T cell receptor beta chain. Antigen unknown. These data are taken from a study of cytomegalovirus exposure and HLA in healthy donors. Across the study: Per a later analysis, the roughly 690 first-cohort and 120 validation repertoires shared one platform.

Produced via immunoSEQ multiplex PCR; TCRdb's table is partial and in-frame only. The sample lists about 260,000 clones; 90% were seen once. The study drew the donors from its roughly 120-subject validation cohort, separate from the roughly 700-subject first cohort. Study-level findings and limits: Three chains linked to CMV were shown in vitro to be specific for CMV antigens. Overall, around 150 TCR beta chains were annotated as cytomegalovirus-associated.

CDR3 length: 16 residues. Germline CDR1 LGHNA, CDR2 YNFKEQ. Trimming shortened V by 2 bases and J by 0 bases, and 10 bases separated the two germline ends. Sample: PBMCs. The origin of this receptor is a woman aged 25 to 39 in good health and CMV-seronegative. The chain has TRBV4-2 and TRBJ2-2; TRBD1 is a possible D gene (6 bases). The CDR3 coding sequence is TGTGCCAGCAGCCAACCTGGACAGTCGAACACCGGGGAGCTGTTTTTT. Translated, it gives CASSQPGQSNTGELFF.